This T cell receptor (beta chain) is from a study of cytomegalovirus exposure and HLA in healthy donors. Trimming pared 0 bases from V and 0 bases from J, leaving 9 bases between. Germline V gives CDR1 SGDLS, CDR2 YYNGEE. This CDR3 contains 15 residues. With respect to this clone: The sample carries other DNA sequences with the same CDR3.

The study ran its PCR with 60 Vbeta and 13 Jbeta primers. TCRdb's copy holds only in-frame clones and misses some; the assay was immunoSEQ multiplex PCR. The sample totals approximately 210,000 clones. The source is a young woman in good health and CMV-seropositive. Sequencing was carried out using PBMCs. The chain combines TRBV9 with TRBJ2-5; a possible D gene is TRBD2 (6 bases). Here the CDR3 DNA reads TGTGCCAGCAGCGTAGCAGGAGGGTACCAAGAGACCCAGTACTTC. This gives the protein CASSVAGGYQETQYF. Full variable domain (rest looked up from reference TRBV9 and TRBJ2-5): DSGVTQTPKHLITATGQRVTLRCSPRSGDLSVYWYQQSLDQGLQFLIQYYNGEERAKGNILERFSAQQFPDLHSELNLSSLELGDSALYFCASSVAGGYQETQYFGPGTRLLVL.